This T cell receptor beta chain stems from a study of CD8+ T cells in alopecia areata. RNA was extracted and reverse transcribed into cDNA as the sequencing template. The repertoire was sequenced with immunoSEQ multiplex PCR; TCRdb's copy has only in-frame clones and lacks some. Of 150,000 to 200,000 clones in the sample, around 60% were seen once. Whole-study findings and limits: Mice showed TCR sharing more clearly than patients did, possibly owing to HLA.

Both peripheral blood and punch biopsies of lesional scalp skin were obtained from patients who had alopecia areata. A FACSAria was used to sort CD4+ and CD8+ T cells. These cells came from PBMCs. This CDR3 region has 16 residues. Germline-derived CDR1 and CDR2 are MGHDK and SYGVNS. Trimming cost V 4 bases and J 7 bases, with 20 bases left between them. This clone turned up a few times. Antigen specificity is unknown. The sequencing used CD4+ T cells sorted from blood, collected at week 0. The V gene is TRBV25-1, the J gene TRBJ2-1; D tentatively reads TRBD1 or TRBD2 (5 bases each). This receptor was identified in a human donor with alopecia areata. The CDR3 DNA is TGTGCCAGCAGTGCCCTCGGGACCCCGAGGGTGAATGAGCAGTTCTTC. Amino acid sequence: CASSALGTPRVNEQFF.